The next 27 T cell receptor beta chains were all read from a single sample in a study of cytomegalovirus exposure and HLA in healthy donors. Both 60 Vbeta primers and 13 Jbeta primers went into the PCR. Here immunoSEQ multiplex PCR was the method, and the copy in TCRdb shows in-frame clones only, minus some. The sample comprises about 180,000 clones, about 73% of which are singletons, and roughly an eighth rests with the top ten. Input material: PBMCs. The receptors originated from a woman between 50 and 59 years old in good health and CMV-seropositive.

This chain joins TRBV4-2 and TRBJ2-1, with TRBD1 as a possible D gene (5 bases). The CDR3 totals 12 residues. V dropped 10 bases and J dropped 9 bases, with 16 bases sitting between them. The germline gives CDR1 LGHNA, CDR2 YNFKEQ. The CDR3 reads CATGQGKSEQFF. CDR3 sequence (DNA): TGTGCCACTGGGCAGGGTAAGAGTGAGCAGTTCTTC.

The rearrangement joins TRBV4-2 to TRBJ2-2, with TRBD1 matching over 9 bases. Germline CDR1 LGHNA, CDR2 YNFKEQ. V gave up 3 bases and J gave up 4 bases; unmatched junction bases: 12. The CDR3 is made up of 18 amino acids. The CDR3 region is CASSHPYQGQGRTGELFF. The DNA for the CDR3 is TGTGCCAGCAGCCATCCTTACCAGGGACAGGGCCGCACCGGGGAGCTGTTTTTT.

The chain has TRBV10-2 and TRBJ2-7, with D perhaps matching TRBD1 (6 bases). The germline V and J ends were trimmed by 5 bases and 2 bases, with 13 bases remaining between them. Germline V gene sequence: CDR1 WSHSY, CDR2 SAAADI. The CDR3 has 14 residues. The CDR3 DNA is TGCGCCAGCAGTCAGGACAGCCTTACCTACGAGCAGTACTTC. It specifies CASSQDSLTYEQYF.

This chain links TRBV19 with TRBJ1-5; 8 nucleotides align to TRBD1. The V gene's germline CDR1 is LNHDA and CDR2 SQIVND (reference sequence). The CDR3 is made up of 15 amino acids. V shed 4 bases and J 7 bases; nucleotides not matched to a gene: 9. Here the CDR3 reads CASSTTDRDRQPQHF. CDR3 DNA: TGTGCCAGTAGTACTACGGACAGGGATCGACAGCCCCAGCATTTT.

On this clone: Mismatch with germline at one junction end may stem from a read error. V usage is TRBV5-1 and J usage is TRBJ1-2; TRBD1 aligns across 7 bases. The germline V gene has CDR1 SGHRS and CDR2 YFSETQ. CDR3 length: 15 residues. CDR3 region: CASSSTGTETYGYTF. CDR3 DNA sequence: TGTGCCAGCAGCTCTACCGGGACAGAGACCTATGGCTACACCTTC.

The CDR3 nucleotides are TGCGCCAGCAGCTTGCGGGGGAACACAGATACGCAGCATTTT. Encoded protein: CASSLRGNTDTQHF. The genes are TRBV5-1 and TRBJ2-3, with D perhaps TRBD1 (5 bases). Gene TRBJ1-5 matches the end of the DNA better, so the J call may be wrong. CDR1 and CDR2 from the germline V gene are SGHRS and YFSETQ. The length of the CDR3 is 14 residues.

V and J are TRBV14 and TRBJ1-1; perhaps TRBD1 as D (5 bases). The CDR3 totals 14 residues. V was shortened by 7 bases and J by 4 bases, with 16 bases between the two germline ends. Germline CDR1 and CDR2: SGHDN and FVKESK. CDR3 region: CASNRVQGVTEAFF. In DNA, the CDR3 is TGTGCCAGCAACCGAGTTCAGGGTGTCACTGAAGCTTTCTTT.

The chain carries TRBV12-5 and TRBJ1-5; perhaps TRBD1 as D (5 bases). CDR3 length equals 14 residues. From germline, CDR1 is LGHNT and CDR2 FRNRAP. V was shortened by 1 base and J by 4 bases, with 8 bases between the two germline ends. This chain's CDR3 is CASGLGAGNQPQHF. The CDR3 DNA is TGTGCTAGTGGTTTGGGGGCAGGGAATCAGCCCCAGCATTTT.

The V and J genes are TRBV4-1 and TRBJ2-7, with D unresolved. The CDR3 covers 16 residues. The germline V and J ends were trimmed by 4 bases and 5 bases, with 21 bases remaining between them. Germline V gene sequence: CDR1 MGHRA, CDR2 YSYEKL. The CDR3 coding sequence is TGCGCCAGCAGCCGAGGCGACCGCTTTAGCTTCGACGAGCAGTACTTC. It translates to CASSRGDRFSFDEQYF.

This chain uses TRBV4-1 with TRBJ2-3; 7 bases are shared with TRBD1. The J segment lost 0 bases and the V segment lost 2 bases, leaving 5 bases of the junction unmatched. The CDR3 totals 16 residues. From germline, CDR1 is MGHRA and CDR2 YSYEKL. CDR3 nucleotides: TGCGCCAGCAGCCAACAGGGGGTTACTAGCACAGATACGCAGTATTTT. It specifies CASSQQGVTSTDTQYF.

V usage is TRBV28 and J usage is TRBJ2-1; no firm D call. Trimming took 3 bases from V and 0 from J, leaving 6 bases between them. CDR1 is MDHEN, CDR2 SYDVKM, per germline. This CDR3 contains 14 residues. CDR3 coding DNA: TGTGCCAGCAGTTTCGTCAGCTCCTACAATGAGCAGTTCTTC. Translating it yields CASSFVSSYNEQFF.

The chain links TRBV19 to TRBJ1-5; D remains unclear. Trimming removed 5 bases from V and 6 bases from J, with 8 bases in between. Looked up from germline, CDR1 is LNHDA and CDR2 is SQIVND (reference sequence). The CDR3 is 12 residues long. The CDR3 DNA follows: TGTGCCAGTAGTCCTCGGGGTCAGCCCCAGCATTTT. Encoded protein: CASSPRGQPQHF.

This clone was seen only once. For the CDR3, the DNA is TGTGCCAGCAGTGATGCGAACAGGGGTCCAGGAAGGAATGAGCAGTTCTTC. This encodes CASSDANRGPGRNEQFF. The V and J genes are TRBV2 and TRBJ2-1; TRBD1 matches at 7 bases. V shed 3 bases and J 7 bases; nucleotides not matched to a gene: 15. This CDR3 is 17 amino acids long. The germline V gene encodes CDR1 SNHLY and CDR2 FYNNEI.

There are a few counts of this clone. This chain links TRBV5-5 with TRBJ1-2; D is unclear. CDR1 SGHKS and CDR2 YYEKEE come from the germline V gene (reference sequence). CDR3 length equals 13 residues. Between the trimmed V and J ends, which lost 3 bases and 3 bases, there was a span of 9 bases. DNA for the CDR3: TGTGCCAGCAGCTCGTACGCGGACTATGGCTACACCTTC. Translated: CASSSYADYGYTF. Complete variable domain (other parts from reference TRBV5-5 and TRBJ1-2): DAGVTQSPTHLIKTRGQQVTLRCSPISGHKSVSWYQQVLGQGPQFIFQYYEKEERGRGNFPDRFSARQFPNYSSELNVNALLLGDSALYLCASSSYADYGYTFGSGTRLTVV.

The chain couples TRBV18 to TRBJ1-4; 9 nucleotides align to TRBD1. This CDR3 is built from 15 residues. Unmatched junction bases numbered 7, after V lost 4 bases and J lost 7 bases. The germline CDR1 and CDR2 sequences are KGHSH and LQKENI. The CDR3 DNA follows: TGTGCCAGCTCACTGGAGTGGGGACAGGGTGAAAAACTGTTTTTT. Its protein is CASSLEWGQGEKLFF.

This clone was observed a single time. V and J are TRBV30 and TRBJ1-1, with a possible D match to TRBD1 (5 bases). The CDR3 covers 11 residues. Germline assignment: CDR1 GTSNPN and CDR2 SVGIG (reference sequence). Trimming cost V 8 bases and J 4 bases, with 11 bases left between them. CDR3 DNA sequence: TGTGCCCGATGGAGGGGCACTGAAGCTTTCTTT. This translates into CARWRGTEAFF.

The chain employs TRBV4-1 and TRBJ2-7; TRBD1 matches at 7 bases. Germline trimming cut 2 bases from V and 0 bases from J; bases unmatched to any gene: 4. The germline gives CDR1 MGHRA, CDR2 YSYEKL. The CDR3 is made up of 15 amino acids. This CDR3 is CASSQQDRFSYEQYF. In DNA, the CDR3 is TGCGCCAGCAGCCAACAGGACAGGTTCTCCTACGAGCAGTACTTC.

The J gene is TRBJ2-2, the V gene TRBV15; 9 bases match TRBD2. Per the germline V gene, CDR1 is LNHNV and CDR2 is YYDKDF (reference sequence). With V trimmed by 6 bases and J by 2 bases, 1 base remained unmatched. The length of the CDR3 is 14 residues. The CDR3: CATSSGGNTGELFF. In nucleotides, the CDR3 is TGTGCCACCAGTAGCGGGGGAAACACCGGGGAGCTGTTTTTT.

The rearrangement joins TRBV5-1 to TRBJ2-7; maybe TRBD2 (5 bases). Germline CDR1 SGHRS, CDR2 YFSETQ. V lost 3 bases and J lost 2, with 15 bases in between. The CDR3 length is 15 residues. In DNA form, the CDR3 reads TGCGCCAGCAGCTCAATGCCGGGATCCACCTACGAGCAGTACTTC. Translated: CASSSMPGSTYEQYF.

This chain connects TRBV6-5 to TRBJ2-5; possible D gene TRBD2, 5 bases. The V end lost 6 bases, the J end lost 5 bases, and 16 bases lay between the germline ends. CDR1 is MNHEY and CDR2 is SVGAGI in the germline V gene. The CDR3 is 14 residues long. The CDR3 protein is CASSPVGSVETQYF. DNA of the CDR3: TGTGCCAGCAGCCCGGTGGGTAGCGTGGAGACCCAGTACTTC.

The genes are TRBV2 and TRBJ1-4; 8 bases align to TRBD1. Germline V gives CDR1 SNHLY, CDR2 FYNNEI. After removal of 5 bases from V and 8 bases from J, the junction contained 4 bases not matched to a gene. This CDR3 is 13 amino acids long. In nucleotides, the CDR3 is TGTGCCAGCAGTTCAGGGGGCTGGGAAAAACTGTTTTTT. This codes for CASSSGGWEKLFF.

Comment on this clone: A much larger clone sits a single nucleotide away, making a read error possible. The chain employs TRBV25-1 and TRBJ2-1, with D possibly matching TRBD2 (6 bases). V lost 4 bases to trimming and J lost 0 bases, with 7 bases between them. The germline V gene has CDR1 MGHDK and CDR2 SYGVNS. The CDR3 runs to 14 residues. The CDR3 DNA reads TGTGCCAGCAGTGCCGGGGGCTCCTACAATGAGCAGTTCTTC. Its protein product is CASSAGGSYNEQFF.

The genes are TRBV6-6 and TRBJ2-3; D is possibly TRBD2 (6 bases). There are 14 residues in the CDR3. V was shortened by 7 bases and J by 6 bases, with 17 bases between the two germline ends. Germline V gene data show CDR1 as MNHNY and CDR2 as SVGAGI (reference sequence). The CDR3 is CASNFGTAEDTQYF. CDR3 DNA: TGTGCCAGCAATTTCGGGACTGCGGAGGATACGCAGTATTTT.

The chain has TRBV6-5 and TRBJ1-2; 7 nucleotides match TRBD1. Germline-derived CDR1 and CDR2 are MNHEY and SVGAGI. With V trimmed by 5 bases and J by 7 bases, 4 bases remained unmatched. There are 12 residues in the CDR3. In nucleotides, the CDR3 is TGTGCCAGCAGTGACAGGGTGGGTGGCTACACCTTC. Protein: CASSDRVGGYTF.

CDR3 loop: CASSLGTGLYNEQFF. In DNA form, the CDR3 reads TGTGCCAGCAGCTTAGGGACGGGACTGTACAATGAGCAGTTCTTC. V and J are TRBV13 and TRBJ2-1, with a tentative D call TRBD2 (6 bases). V lost 0 bases and J lost 4, with 10 bases in between. The CDR3 sequence is 15 residues long. CDR1 and CDR2 from the germline V gene are PRHDT and FYEKMQ (reference sequence).

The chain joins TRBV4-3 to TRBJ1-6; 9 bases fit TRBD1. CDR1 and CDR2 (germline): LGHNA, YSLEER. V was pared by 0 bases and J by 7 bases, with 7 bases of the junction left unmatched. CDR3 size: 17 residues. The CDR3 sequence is CASSQDSGTGRNSPLHF. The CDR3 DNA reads TGCGCCAGCAGCCAAGACTCCGGGACAGGGAGGAATTCACCCCTCCACTTT.

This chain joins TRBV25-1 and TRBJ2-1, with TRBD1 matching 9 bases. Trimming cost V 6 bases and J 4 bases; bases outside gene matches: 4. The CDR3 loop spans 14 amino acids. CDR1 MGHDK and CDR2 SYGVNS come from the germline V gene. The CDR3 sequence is CASSWTGAYNEQFF. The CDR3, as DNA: TGTGCCAGCAGCTGGACAGGGGCTTACAATGAGCAGTTCTTC.